This TCR beta chain was documented in a study of cytotoxic CD8 clonotypes in ibrutinib-treated CLL. Study results and limitations: Sampling of sustained-remission and progressing patients occurred at differing times.

Notes on this clone: As yet, its antigen is unknown.

The V gene lost 4 bases and the J gene lost 6 bases, with 8 bases spanning the gap. The CDR3 covers 12 residues. Germline CDR1 and CDR2: LNHNV and YYDKDF (reference sequence). TCRdb's copy holds only in-frame clones and misses some; the assay was immunoSEQ multiplex PCR. There are roughly 53,000 clones in the sample; approximately 50% occur only once, and 20% to 30% lies in the top ten. V gene TRBV15 combines with J gene TRBJ2-3, with D unclear. This sample comprised PBMCs, obtained at disease progression, from a patient treated with ibrutinib. This TCR was sampled from a human donor with chronic lymphocytic leukemia. The CDR3: CATSIFSDTQYF. CDR3 coding DNA: TGTGCCACCAGCATCTTCTCGGATACGCAGTATTTT.